This T cell receptor beta chain was captured in a study of cytomegalovirus exposure and HLA in healthy donors. Points from the study as a whole: Later, an analysis showed that TCR beta chains associated with HLA were more clonally expanded than others that were equally common. Later on, a genetic analysis was performed. It linked a missense variant in DCLRE1C with V- and J-gene trimming of TCR beta. According to the study, around 180 TCR beta chains were cytomegalovirus-associated.

J was trimmed by 3 bases and V by 2 bases; bases with no gene match: 9. This CDR3 comprises 16 residues. Germline values: CDR1 SEHNR, CDR2 FQNEAQ (reference sequence). In regard to this clone: As yet, its antigen is unknown.

13 Jbeta primers and 60 Vbeta primers were used for the PCR. Per the original data handling: Later, roughly 80 million unique TCR beta chains were counted in an analysis, and 8.5 million to 13 million of them were shared. Profiled with immunoSEQ multiplex PCR; TCRdb holds only in-frame clones, not every one. That table furnishes V, J and clone size, whereas the DNA furnished D and trimming. The data hold over 50,000 clones, with about 80% observed a single time. The rearrangement joins TRBV7-9 to TRBJ2-7, with 8 bases lining up with TRBD1. The clonotype comes from a man aged 45-60 years in good health and CMV-seropositive. Sequenced input: PBMCs. CDR3 DNA: TGTGCCAGCAGCTTAAATTCCGGACAGGGTCTCTACGAGCAGTACTTC. It yields the protein CASSLNSGQGLYEQYF.